This is a list of T cell receptor beta chains from one sample in a study of early T cells in non-severe SARS-CoV-2 infection. TCRdb reprocessed the 5' RACE reads via MiXCR and lists one record per CDR3 protein. Among around 52,000 distinct CDR3 sequences listed, roughly 12% were seen once. The specimen was whole blood. The receptor source for this set is an adult who was a healthcare worker with PCR-confirmed SARS-CoV-2 infection or an uninfected control (not recorded which). Each CDR3 is given with its conserved first and last residue. The order of the fields is clone size, V gene, J gene, D gene, CDR3 DNA, CDR3 protein. The D gene is left open where the match is weak. Expanded clones are given a class, and other clones once, few, many or no size at all.

size: NA
V: TRBV27
J: TRBJ2-6
D: NA
DNA: TGTGCCAGCAGTTTCTCCTTCTCTGGGGCCAACGTCCTGACTTTC
CDR3: CASSFSFSGANVLTF

size: few
V: TRBV10-2
J: TRBJ2-2
D: NA
DNA: TGCGCCAGCAGTGAAGAGGTCACCGGGGAGCTGTTTTTT
CDR3: CASSEEVTGELFF

size: many
V: TRBV7-7
J: TRBJ1-2
D: TRBD1
DNA: TGTGCTAGCAGCTTAGGGGCCCAGGGGGACTATGGCTACACCTTC
CDR3: CASSLGAQGDYGYTF

size: many
V: TRBV4-2
J: TRBJ1-4
D: NA
DNA: TGTGCCAGCAGCCAAGCCTTGGGACAAGGGAATGAAAAACTGTTTTTT
CDR3: CASSQALGQGNEKLFF

size: NA
V: TRBV20-1
J: TRBJ1-6
D: NA
DNA: TGCAGTGCTAGAGGTAGCTCTGGGTCACCCCTCCACTTT
CDR3: CSARGSSGSPLHF

size: many
V: TRBV29-1
J: TRBJ2-4
D: NA
DNA: TGCAGCGTTGAAGATCCCGGTTCCGGGAAAAACATTCAGTACTTC
CDR3: CSVEDPGSGKNIQYF

size: many
V: TRBV7-9
J: TRBJ2-7
D: NA
DNA: TGTGCCAGCAGCTACCTGGACGAAGCCTACGAGCAGTACTTC
CDR3: CASSYLDEAYEQYF

size: few
V: TRBV24-1
J: TRBJ2-1
D: TRBD2
DNA: TGTGCCACCGGGGTAGCGGGAGGGTCGGATGAGCAGTTCTTC
CDR3: CATGVAGGSDEQFF

size: NA
V: TRBV3-1
J: TRBJ2-3
D: TRBD1
DNA: TGTGCCAGCAGCCTTGGGACAGCTACAGATACGCAGTATTTT
CDR3: CASSLGTATDTQYF

size: NA
V: TRBV5-1
J: TRBJ1-5
D: TRBD1
DNA: TGCGCCAGCAGCTCCGGACAGGGCCGCAATCAGCCCCAGCATTTT
CDR3: CASSSGQGRNQPQHF

size: NA
V: TRBV9
J: TRBJ2-1
D: TRBD2
DNA: TGTGCCAGCAGCGTCGGACTAGCGGGTAACGATTACAATGAGCAGTTCTTC
CDR3: CASSVGLAGNDYNEQFF

size: many
V: TRBV5-1
J: TRBJ2-3
D: NA
DNA: TGCGCCAGCAGCTCCCCGGGGGCCGTCGATACGCAGTATTTT
CDR3: CASSSPGAVDTQYF

size: many
V: TRBV14
J: TRBJ1-1
D: NA
DNA: TGTGCCAGCAGCCAAGGACTCTTGGTGGAAGCTTTCTTT
CDR3: CASSQGLLVEAFF

size: few
V: TRBV6-2/TRBV6-3
J: TRBJ2-1
D: TRBD1
DNA: TGTGCCAGCAGGGCAGGGGGACGGGTGCAGTTCTTC
CDR3: CASRAGGRVQFF

size: many
V: TRBV20-1
J: TRBJ2-1
D: NA
DNA: TGCAGTGCTAGGGGAGCGGGCTCGGACACCTACAATGAGCAGTTCTTC
CDR3: CSARGAGSDTYNEQFF

size: many
V: TRBV20-1
J: TRBJ2-1
D: TRBD1
DNA: TGCAGTGCTAGAGATTCGGGACAGGTAAATGAGCAGTTCTTC
CDR3: CSARDSGQVNEQFF

size: many
V: TRBV5-1
J: TRBJ1-5
D: NA
DNA: TGCGCCAGCAGCTTGGGCCCTATGAGCAATCAGCCCCAGCATTTT
CDR3: CASSLGPMSNQPQHF

size: many
V: TRBV5-4
J: TRBJ2-3
D: TRBD1
DNA: TGTGCCAGCAGCCCGGGGGCCCCGGGACAGGATCTCACGCAGTATTTT
CDR3: CASSPGAPGQDLTQYF

size: few
V: TRBV6-6
J: TRBJ2-3
D: NA
DNA: TGTGCCAGCACCCTGGACGAATCGGATACGCAGTATTTT
CDR3: CASTLDESDTQYF

size: many
V: TRBV7-8
J: TRBJ1-4
D: NA
DNA: TGTGCCAGCAGCTTAGGGCGCAGGGCGATCGCAACTAATGAAAAACTGTTTTTT
CDR3: CASSLGRRAIATNEKLFF

size: many
V: TRBV11-2
J: TRBJ2-2
D: TRBD2
DNA: TGTGCCAGCAGTTTTAGCGGGGGGGACACCGGGGAGCTGTTTTTT
CDR3: CASSFSGGDTGELFF

size: many
V: TRBV10-1
J: TRBJ2-2
D: NA
DNA: TGCGCCAGCAGTGATGGCCCGGGGAGGACCGGGGAGCTGTTTTTT
CDR3: CASSDGPGRTGELFF

size: NA
V: TRBV7-9
J: TRBJ2-3
D: NA
DNA: TGTGCCAGCAGCTTAGATTGGGCGGCGGGACCGGGGGATATGCAGTATTTT
CDR3: CASSLDWAAGPGDMQYF

size: many
V: TRBV12-3/TRBV12-4
J: TRBJ2-2
D: TRBD2
DNA: TGTGCCAGCACCAGACTAGCGGGAGGGCGGAACGGGGAGCTGTTTTTT
CDR3: CASTRLAGGRNGELFF

size: NA
V: TRBV11-3
J: TRBJ2-7
D: NA
DNA: TGTGCCAGCAGCTTAGGTCGGGGATCCTACGAGCAGTATTTC
CDR3: CASSLGRGSYEQYF

size: NA
V: TRBV7-2
J: TRBJ2-3
D: NA
DNA: TGTGCCAGCAGCTTTCTGGGAGTGACAGATACGCAGTATTTT
CDR3: CASSFLGVTDTQYF

size: NA
V: TRBV27
J: TRBJ1-5
D: NA
DNA: TGTGCCAGCAGTTCAACGCTCACGCAGCCCCAGCATTTT
CDR3: CASSSTLTQPQHF

size: many
V: TRBV5-6
J: TRBJ1-1
D: NA
DNA: TGTGCCAGCAGCTTGGCCTGGGTTTCCACTGAAGCTTTCTTT
CDR3: CASSLAWVSTEAFF